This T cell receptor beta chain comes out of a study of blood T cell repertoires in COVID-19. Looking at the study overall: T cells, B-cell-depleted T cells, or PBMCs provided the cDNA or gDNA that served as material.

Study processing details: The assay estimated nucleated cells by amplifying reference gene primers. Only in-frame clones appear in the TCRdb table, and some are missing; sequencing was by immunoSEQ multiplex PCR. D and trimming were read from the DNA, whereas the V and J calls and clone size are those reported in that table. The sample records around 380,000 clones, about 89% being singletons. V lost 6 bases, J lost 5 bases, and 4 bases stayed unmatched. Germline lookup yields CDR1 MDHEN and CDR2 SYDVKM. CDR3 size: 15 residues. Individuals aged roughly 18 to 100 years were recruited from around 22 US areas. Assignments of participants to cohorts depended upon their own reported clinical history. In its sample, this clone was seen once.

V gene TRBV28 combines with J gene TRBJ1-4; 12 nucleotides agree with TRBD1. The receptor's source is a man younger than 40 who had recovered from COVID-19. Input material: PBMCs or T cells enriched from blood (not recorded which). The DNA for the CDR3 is TGTGCCAGCAGGGGGACAGGGGGCCTGAATGAAAAACTGTTTTTT. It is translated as CASRGTGGLNEKLFF.